These 27 T cell receptor beta chains originate from one sample sequenced in a study of shared clonotypes between healthy human individuals. TCRdb keeps only in-frame clones here, not all; method: immunoSEQ multiplex PCR. The table lists 2 million to 3 million clones, around nine tenths of them singletons, with under 0.15% in the top ten. The sequencing input was naive CD4+ T cells sorted from blood. Subset reported: CD45RA+ positively selected. The source of these receptors is a man between 18 and 35 years old in good health.

The chain has TRBV2 and TRBJ1-6, with 9 nucleotides matching TRBD1. Germline-derived CDR1 and CDR2 are SNHLY and FYNNEI. The CDR3 sequence is 13 residues long. V lost 11 bases to trimming and J lost 7 bases; unmatched junction nucleotides: 6. The CDR3 DNA sequence: TGTGCCGCGGTGGGACAGGGCAATTCACCCCTCCACTTT. Translating it yields CAAVGQGNSPLHF. Variable domain in full (rest from reference TRBV2 and TRBJ1-6): EPEVTQTPSHQVTQMGQEVILRCVPISNHLYFYWYRQILGQKVEFLVSFYNNEISEKSEIFDDQFSVERPDGSNFTLKIRSTKLEDSAMYFCAAVGQGNSPLHFGNGTRLTVT.

The CDR3 coding sequence is TGTGCCAGCAGCTTAGCACAGGGAGAGGGAAACACCATATATTTT. Its translation is CASSLAQGEGNTIYF. The chain is built from TRBV7-8 and TRBJ1-3; tentative D call: TRBD1 (6 bases). This CDR3 contains 15 residues. The ends were cut back, 0 bases at V and 4 bases at J, with 10 bases in the middle. Germline V gene sequence: CDR1 SGHVS, CDR2 FQNEAQ.

The rearrangement uses TRBV5-1 and TRBJ2-5, with D maybe TRBD1 (7 bases). Germline CDR1 and CDR2: SGHRS and YFSETQ. The V end was cut by 0 bases, the J end by 4 bases, with 16 bases between. The CDR3 spans 16 residues. This CDR3 is CASSLAVAGGGETQYF. The CDR3 DNA reads as TGCGCCAGCAGCTTGGCCGTGGCAGGGGGAGGAGAGACCCAGTACTTC.

The chain recombines TRBV7-2 with TRBJ2-7; 10 bases map to TRBD1. This CDR3 is 15 amino acids long. Germline loops: CDR1 SGHTA, CDR2 FQGNSA. V lost 5 bases, J lost 4 bases, and 8 bases stayed unmatched. CDR3 coding DNA: TGTGCCAGCAGCAAACCCGGGACAGGGGTATACGAGCAGTACTTC. As protein: CASSKPGTGVYEQYF.

V and J are TRBV5-4 and TRBJ1-5; D is unresolved. Germline assignment: CDR1 SGHNT and CDR2 YYREEE (reference sequence). This CDR3 is built from 13 residues. V gave up 0 bases and J gave up 6 bases, with 7 bases separating them. The CDR3 nucleotides read TGTGCCAGCAGCTTGGACGGGGTTCAGCCCCAGCATTTT. Translation gives CASSLDGVQPQHF.

The gene calls are TRBV18 and TRBJ1-5, with 9 nucleotides matching TRBD1. This CDR3 region has 13 residues. Germline-derived CDR1 and CDR2 are KGHSH and LQKENI. V lost 5 bases and J lost 7; bases outside the gene matches: 3. The DNA for the CDR3 is TGTGCCAGCTCAGCGGACAGGGGCCAGCCCCAGCATTTT. It is translated as CASSADRGQPQHF.

This clone was found once. The CDR3 DNA follows: TGCGCCAGCAGCTTGTTTTTTGGGACAGGGACCACAGATACGCAGTATTTT. Residues: CASSLFFGTGTTDTQYF. The chain uses TRBV5-1 and TRBJ2-3; 9 bases match TRBD1. The CDR3 covers 17 residues. In germline, CDR1 is SGHRS, CDR2 YFSETQ. J was trimmed by 2 bases and V by 1 base; bases with no gene match: 8. Filled out from reference TRBV5-1 and TRBJ2-3, the complete variable domain reads KAGVTQTPRYLIKTRGQQVTLSCSPISGHRSVSWYQQTPGQGLQFLFEYFSETQRNKGNFPGRFSGRQFSNSRSEMNVSTLELGDSALYLCASSLFFGTGTTDTQYFGPGTRLTVL.

J is TRBJ2-5 and V is TRBV30, with a possible D match to TRBD1 (6 bases). V was pared by 0 bases and J by 7 bases, with 18 bases between. The germline gives CDR1 GTSNPN, CDR2 SVGIG (reference sequence). CDR3 length equals 15 residues. The CDR3 DNA reads TGTGCCTGGAGTGTACCTCTTCGACAGGTTGGGACCCAGTACTTC. As protein: CAWSVPLRQVGTQYF.

A remark on this clone: This sample also contains other DNA sequences that code for the same CDR3. The V call is TRBV2, the J call TRBJ2-3, with D unclear. This CDR3 contains 13 residues. V lost 1 base, J lost 2 bases, and 4 bases lay in between. Germline V gene lookup returns CDR1 SNHLY and CDR2 FYNNEI. The CDR3 nucleotides are TGTGCCAGCAGTGAAGAAGTCACAGATACGCAGTATTTT. Protein sequence: CASSEEVTDTQYF.

The chain links TRBV4-2 to TRBJ2-3; the D gene is possibly TRBD2 (6 bases). Germline-derived CDR1 and CDR2 are LGHNA and YNFKEQ. The V gene lost 4 bases and the J gene lost 6 bases, with 23 bases spanning the gap. CDR3 length: 17 residues. The CDR3 region is CASSRTPQSAGMDTQYF. CDR3 bases: TGTGCCAGCAGCCGAACCCCTCAAAGTGCGGGGATGGATACGCAGTATTTT.

The chain couples TRBV9 to TRBJ2-1, with D tentatively TRBD1 (6 bases). V was shortened by 2 bases and J by 5 bases, with 11 bases between the two germline ends. The CDR3 extends over 14 amino acids. The germline gives CDR1 SGDLS, CDR2 YYNGEE. The CDR3 coding sequence is TGTGCCAGCAGCGTGGGTGGGGGCCACAATGAGCAGTTCTTC. The encoded protein is CASSVGGGHNEQFF.

A few counts support this clone. The sample contains more than one DNA sequence encoding this CDR3. The chain combines TRBV11-2 with TRBJ2-7, with 7 positions matching TRBD1. Unmatched junction bases numbered 2, after V lost 5 bases and J lost 4 bases. The CDR3 has 12 amino acids. The germline V gene encodes CDR1 SGHAT and CDR2 FQNNGV. CDR3 nucleotides: TGTGCCAGCAGCCCACAGGGGTACGAGCAGTACTTC. Encoded protein: CASSPQGYEQYF.

The gene calls are TRBV11-2 and TRBJ2-3, with D uncertain. Between the trimmed V and J ends, which lost 1 base and 3 bases, there was a span of 20 bases. From germline, CDR1 is SGHAT and CDR2 FQNNGV. The CDR3 sequence is 18 residues long. This chain's CDR3 is CASSLVWGPRQSTDTQYF. Written as DNA, the CDR3 is TGTGCCAGCAGCTTAGTCTGGGGTCCCCGGCAATCTACAGATACGCAGTATTTT. The full variable domain, in which reference TRBV11-2 and TRBJ2-3 provide the parts outside the CDR3, is EAGVAQSPRYKIIEKRQSVAFWCNPISGHATLYWYQQILGQGPKLLIQFQNNGVVDDSQLPKDRFSAERLKGVDSTLKIQPAKLEDSAVYLCASSLVWGPRQSTDTQYFGPGTRLTVL.

The rearrangement links TRBV19 to TRBJ2-7; 8 bases fit TRBD1. Germline CDR1 is LNHDA and CDR2 is SQIVND (reference sequence). This CDR3 comprises 14 residues. Trimming at V came to 8 bases and at J to 3 bases, leaving 9 bases not matched to a gene. CDR3: CASSTTGTGYEQYF. Here the CDR3 DNA reads TGTGCCAGTTCAACAACCGGGACAGGCTACGAGCAGTACTTC.

This sequence joins TRBV7-2 and TRBJ2-5; D might be TRBD2 (5 bases). CDR1 and CDR2 (germline): SGHTA, FQGNSA. The CDR3 contains 15 residues. V was pared by 6 bases and J by 5 bases, with 19 bases between. CDR3 protein: CASSSLRGELETQYF. DNA for the CDR3: TGTGCCAGCAGTTCCCTTCGGGGAGAATTGGAGACCCAGTACTTC. The whole variable domain, remainder taken from reference TRBV7-2 and TRBJ2-5, is GAGVSQSPSNKVTEKGKDVELRCDPISGHTALYWYRQSLGQGLEFLIYFQGNSAPDKSGLPSDRFSAERTGGSVSTLTIQRTQQEDSAVYLCASSSLRGELETQYFGPGTRLLVL.

The CDR3 spells CASNPDRRPLTEAFF. Here the CDR3 DNA reads TGTGCCAGCAACCCGGACAGGCGGCCTCTGACTGAAGCTTTCTTT. The chain links TRBV7-6 to TRBJ1-1, with 7 positions matching TRBD1. The CDR3 runs to 15 residues. J lost 5 bases, V lost 7 bases, and 13 bases had no gene match. In germline, CDR1 is SGHVS, CDR2 FNYEAQ.

V and J are TRBV5-1 and TRBJ1-3; 9 bases agree with TRBD1. This CDR3 region has 16 residues. CDR1 and CDR2 from the germline V gene are SGHRS and YFSETQ. With 2 bases clipped from V and 0 bases from J, the junction kept 3 bases outside the gene matches. The CDR3 DNA sequence: TGCGCCAGCAGCTTTGGACAGGGGATCTCTGGAAACACCATATATTTT. Encoded protein: CASSFGQGISGNTIYF.

The chain is built from TRBV29-1 and TRBJ2-7; D might be TRBD1 (6 bases). Germline loops: CDR1 SQVTM, CDR2 ANQGSEA. This CDR3 region has 13 residues. The V gene lost 7 bases and the J gene lost 6 bases, with 19 bases spanning the gap. Here the CDR3 DNA reads TGCAGCGCCGACGGACAGTTGGCAGGCGAGCAGTACTTC. Encoded protein: CSADGQLAGEQYF.

V and J are TRBV6-5 and TRBJ2-3; D uncertain. This CDR3 region has 14 residues. The V end was cut by 3 bases, the J end by 2 bases, with 9 bases between. Germline CDR1 and CDR2: MNHEY and SVGAGI. CDR3 DNA sequence: TGTGCCAGCAGTTATGGCCCGTCCACAGATACGCAGTATTTT. It encodes CASSYGPSTDTQYF.

With regard to this clone: At one end, the junction sequence differs from germline, possibly due to a read error. The chain is built from TRBV6-1 and TRBJ1-6; a possible D gene is TRBD1 (6 bases). The germline V gene has CDR1 MNHNS and CDR2 SASEGT. CDR3 size: 16 residues. The CDR3 spells CASNEGTFSYNSPLHF. In nucleotides, the CDR3 is TGTGCCAGCAATGAAGGGACATTCTCCTATAATTCACCCCTCCACTTT.

The J gene is TRBJ1-2, the V gene TRBV7-9, with 9 bases aligning to TRBD1. The CDR3 runs 17 residues. Trimming took 5 bases from V and 4 from J; bases not matched to a gene: 14. Germline V gene lookup returns CDR1 SEHNR and CDR2 FQNEAQ (reference sequence). The CDR3 sequence is CASSTWDRVAEGYGYTF. CDR3 coding DNA: TGTGCCAGCAGCACCTGGGACAGGGTGGCCGAGGGCTATGGCTACACCTTC.

This chain joins TRBV28 and TRBJ1-5; TRBD1 matches 7 bases. The CDR3 is 15 residues long. Germline CDR1 and CDR2: MDHEN and SYDVKM. With 1 base clipped from V and 4 bases from J, the junction kept 4 bases outside the gene matches. Here the CDR3 DNA reads TGTGCCAGCAGTTTATACGACAGGGCAAATCAGCCCCAGCATTTT. Protein sequence: CASSLYDRANQPQHF.

On this clone itself: Its ends do not fully match the called genes, so a read error is possible. The chain recombines TRBV7-7 with TRBJ2-3, with D tentatively TRBD2 (5 bases). This CDR3 has 14 amino acids. Germline CDR1 SSHAT, CDR2 FNYEAQ (reference sequence). CDR3 protein: CASSLSGEHWTQYF. CDR3 bases: TGTGCTAGCAGCTTAAGTGGGGAGCATTGGACGCAGTATTTT.

This chain joins TRBV11-2 and TRBJ1-4; D may be TRBD1 (5 bases). The CDR3 runs to 16 residues. Germline lookup yields CDR1 SGHAT and CDR2 FQNNGV. V was clipped by 5 bases and J by 5 bases, with 18 bases between them. The chain's CDR3 is CASSKAPGRGNEKLFF. In DNA form, the CDR3 reads TGTGCCAGCAGCAAAGCACCGGGACGGGGGAATGAAAAACTGTTTTTT.

J is TRBJ2-7 and V is TRBV5-8; 8 bases match TRBD2. The CDR3 consists of 15 residues. J lost 2 bases, V lost 0 bases, and 4 bases had no gene match. CDR1 is SGHTS, CDR2 YDEGEE, per germline. The CDR3 region is CASSLAGLATYEQYF. The CDR3 region has the DNA TGTGCCAGCAGCTTGGCTGGACTAGCCACCTACGAGCAGTACTTC. Supplemented by reference TRBV5-8 and TRBJ2-7, the full variable domain reads EAGVTQSPTHLIKTRGQQATLRCSPISGHTSVYWYQQALGLGLQFLLWYDEGEERNRGNFPPRFSGRQFPNYSSELNVNALELEDSALYLCASSLAGLATYEQYFGPGTRLTVT.

This clone was picked up a small number of times. This chain joins TRBV4-3 and TRBJ2-6; no clear D. The CDR3 is 18 amino acids. Germline V gene sequence: CDR1 LGHNA, CDR2 YSLEER. V shed 0 bases and J shed 0 bases, with 12 bases lying between them. CDR3 amino acids: CASSQDHRAHSGANVLTF. The DNA of the CDR3 is TGCGCCAGCAGCCAAGATCACAGAGCCCACTCTGGGGCCAACGTCCTGACTTTC.

This chain connects TRBV11-2 to TRBJ2-5; 9 nucleotides line up with TRBD2. Trimming removed 11 bases from V and 3 bases from J; junction bases left unmatched: 7. The CDR3 spans 13 residues. Germline V lookup: CDR1 SGHAT, CDR2 FQNNGV. CDR3 nucleotide sequence: TGTGCCGCGGCTAGCGGGATAAAAGAGACCCAGTACTTC. Protein: CAAASGIKETQYF.